Presented here are 13 T cell receptor beta chains from one specimen sequenced in a study of blood T cells in healthy people across ages. The use of a sample-barcoded 5' primer and a J-beta primer mix characterized a second PCR of about 7 to 12 cycles. TCRdb redid the calling of the 5' RACE reads with MiXCR, one entry per CDR3 protein. Here the sample spans about 650,000 distinct CDR3 sequences, approximately 30% being singletons. The sequenced sample was blood. These TCRs come from a woman of 80 years or more in good health.

V gene TRBV4-3 combines with J gene TRBJ1-2; tentative D call: TRBD1 (5 bases). V lost 0 bases and J lost 1, with 18 bases in between. The CDR3 totals 18 residues. CDR1 is LGHNA, CDR2 YSLEER, per germline. CDR3 in amino acids: CASSQDRGASTFNYGYTF. The CDR3 DNA follows: TGCGCCAGCAGCCAAGATCGAGGGGCCTCAACTTTTAACTATGGCTACACCTTC.

The table lists this clonotype with many counts. The genes are TRBV5-1 and TRBJ2-1, with 11 positions matching TRBD2. V was pared by 4 bases and J by 0 bases, with 6 bases of the junction left unmatched. The germline gives CDR1 SGHRS, CDR2 YFSETQ. CDR3 length: 17 amino acids. In nucleotides, the CDR3 is TGCGCCAGCAGCCCAGGGACTAGCGGATTCTCCTACAATGAGCAGTTCTTC. This translates into CASSPGTSGFSYNEQFF.

J is TRBJ2-4 and V is TRBV7-8; D is ambiguous. The assigned J gene may be wrong: the sequence end matches TRBJ2-7 better. The CDR3 sequence is 12 residues long. Germline loops: CDR1 SGHVS, CDR2 FQNEAQ. The CDR3, as DNA: TGTGCCAGCAGCTTAAAGACCTACGAGCAGTACTTC. Translation gives CASSLKTYEQYF.

There are many counts of this clonotype. The V and J genes are TRBV24-1 and TRBJ2-7; tentative D call: TRBD2 (5 bases). This CDR3 comprises 14 residues. V lost 3 bases to trimming and J lost 0 bases, with 8 bases between them. Germline assignment: CDR1 KGHDR and CDR2 SFDVKD. The CDR3 protein is CATSDPRVSYEQYF. As DNA, the CDR3 is TGTGCCACCAGTGATCCGCGGGTCTCCTACGAGCAGTACTTC.

The gene calls are TRBV12-3 or TRBV12-4 and TRBJ2-5, with D unresolved. The CDR3 consists of 16 residues. Trimming removed 3 bases from V and 4 bases from J, with 18 bases in between. The CDR3 nucleotides are TGTGCCAGCAGTTTTTCCCCAACAGATATGACAGAGACCCAGTACTTC. It specifies CASSFSPTDMTETQYF.

The chain carries TRBV6-5 and TRBJ2-1, with 7 bases fitting TRBD2. Trimming took 4 bases from V and 7 from J; bases not matched to a gene: 13. The CDR3 consists of 16 residues. CDR1 and CDR2 (germline): MNHEY, SVGAGI. CDR3: CASSSQSGVGLNEQFF. The CDR3 DNA sequence: TGTGCCAGCAGTTCACAAAGCGGGGTAGGGCTAAATGAGCAGTTCTTC.

This clonotype was seen only a few times. This chain links TRBV30 with TRBJ1-1; the D is unclear. The ends were cut back, 5 bases at V and 7 bases at J, with 11 bases in the middle. The CDR3 has 11 residues. CDR1 is GTSNPN and CDR2 is SVGIG in the germline V gene (reference sequence). The CDR3 region has the DNA TGTGCCTGGTCAAGTCGGGATGAAGCTTTCTTT. This encodes CAWSSRDEAFF.

This clonotype has at least ten counts. The chain couples TRBV29-1 to TRBJ2-1; 7 nucleotides align to TRBD1. CDR1 and CDR2 from the germline V gene are SQVTM and ANQGSEA. This CDR3 spans 14 amino acids. V shed 7 bases, J shed 6 bases, and the junction held 12 bases outside the gene matches. The CDR3 loop is CSARSRGRINEQFF. In DNA form, the CDR3 reads TGCAGCGCTAGATCAAGGGGGCGAATCAATGAGCAGTTCTTC.

The chain couples TRBV7-2 to TRBJ1-1; a weak D match, TRBD1 (5 bases). The V gene lost 0 bases and the J gene lost 4 bases, with 12 bases spanning the gap. From germline, CDR1 is SGHTA and CDR2 FQGNSA. This CDR3 has 15 amino acids. In DNA, the CDR3 is TGTGCCAGCAGCTTAGCCCTGGGACCGGGCACTGAAGCTTTCTTT. Protein: CASSLALGPGTEAFF.

This clonotype appeared many times. The rearrangement uses TRBV20-1 and TRBJ1-5; 8 bases align to TRBD1. V was pared by 5 bases and J by 6 bases, with 9 bases of the junction left unmatched. The V gene's germline CDR1 is DFQATT and CDR2 SNEGSKA (reference sequence). This CDR3 contains 14 residues. The CDR3 reads CSAHNSGGGQPQHF. The DNA for the CDR3 is TGCAGTGCTCATAACTCAGGGGGCGGTCAGCCCCAGCATTTT.

This clonotype has ten or more counts. This chain's CDR3 is CSARVPSGGNTQYF. The CDR3, as DNA: TGCAGTGCTAGAGTTCCTAGCGGGGGAAATACGCAGTATTTT. The chain links TRBV20-1 to TRBJ2-3, with TRBD2 identical over 10 bases. From germline, CDR1 is DFQATT and CDR2 SNEGSKA (reference sequence). The CDR3 is 14 residues long. Germline trimming cut 1 base from V and 7 bases from J; bases unmatched to any gene: 5.

Of note for this clonotype: A much larger clone differs from this one at a single base, so this may be a read error. V is TRBV6-5 and J is TRBJ1-1; D is unresolved. Germline loops: CDR1 MNHEY, CDR2 SVGAGI. CDR3 length: 14 amino acids. Trimming cost V 0 bases and J 4 bases, with 9 bases left between them. The CDR3 protein is CASSYSGWGTEAFF. The CDR3 nucleotides read TGTGCCAGCAGTTACTCTGGTTGGGGCACTGAAGCTTTCTTT.

This clonotype was found many times. This chain joins TRBV9 and TRBJ2-3, with TRBD2 matching over 13 bases. The CDR3 length is 16 residues. The germline V gene encodes CDR1 SGDLS and CDR2 YYNGEE. V was clipped by 3 bases and J by 6 bases; unmatched bases: 7. The CDR3 DNA reads as TGTGCCAGCAGCGCAAGGACTAGCGGGGGTTCGGATACGCAGTATTTT. Protein: CASSARTSGGSDTQYF.